This entry is about one TCR beta chain. The record originates from a study of preoperative IRX-2 immunotherapy in early breast cancer. Produced via immunoSEQ multiplex PCR; TCRdb's table is partial and in-frame only. The sample lists around 62,000 clones; around 94% were seen once. The treatment denotes: preoperative locoregional IRX-2 cytokine immunotherapy. Germline lookup yields CDR1 SGHNT and CDR2 YENEEA. V was cut by 7 bases and J by 0 bases, with 24 bases left in between. CDR3 length equals 18 residues. The receptor comes from a human donor with breast cancer. This chain connects TRBV11-3 to TRBJ1-2, with unresolved D. This sample was taken from a patient treated with IRX-2 immunotherapy. CDR3 nucleotides: TGTGCCAGCAACCCGCCATGGCGGGAAGCTTCAGCTAACTATGGCTACACCTTC. Protein sequence: CASNPPWREASANYGYTF. The full variable domain, rest sourced from reference TRBV11-3 and TRBJ1-2, is EAGVVQSPRYKIIEKKQPVAFWCNPISGHNTLYWYLQNLGQGPELLIRYENEEAVDDSQLPKDRFSAERLKGVDSTLKIQPAELGDSAVYLCASNPPWREASANYGYTFGSGTRLTVV.